Detailed here is one T cell receptor beta chain. This clonotype was observed at least ten times. This clone's antigen is unknown. No qualities accompany the bases; no much larger clone lies one base away. The source of the sample is a study of T cells in Graves' hyperthyroidism and ophthalmopathy (dated by TCRdb to about 2019). For the study in its entirety: Peripheral blood samples were taken at initial diagnosis, before any treatment was given. To identify distinguishing TCR V-J signatures, a discovery cohort of some 99 patients was used, comprising approximately 40 with Graves' ophthalmopathy and about 59 with stable Graves' hyperthyroidism. An independent validation cohort of 18 to 20 hyperthyroidism patients and over 15 patients who later progressed to ophthalmopathy tested prospective prediction of ophthalmopathy. The 75 to 100 discovery patients were randomly divided into training and test sets at a 7:3 ratio. The study also compared thyroid tissue and blood T-cell repertoires from about 6 Graves' hyperthyroidism patients. Once sampling was done, hyperthyroidism patients were given methimazole at a starting dose of 30 mg daily, whereas ophthalmopathy patients were given high-dose intravenous methylprednisolone. TCR Vbeta CDR3 sequencing of 130 to 150 peripheral blood samples (approximately 44 ophthalmopathy, about 80 hyperthyroidism and around 17 progressor patients) is reported in the paper. Overall results and qualifications from the work: In validation, the model predicted progression to ophthalmopathy a median of about 6 months before onset, with roughly 70% sensitivity and nearly 75% specificity. Sample size was not statistically predetermined, and investigators were not blinded to group allocation. Most expanded thyroid clonotypes (frequency above 0.001) were also found in blood, which suggests that blood repertoires may mirror thyroid immune responses. In cross-validation, a model built on a 13 V-J signature told ophthalmopathy apart from stable hyperthyroidism with just under 90% sensitivity and roughly 82% specificity, and in testing the same model reached 80%/75%.

A patient counted as having stable Graves' hyperthyroidism if no progression to ophthalmopathy occurred over 18 months of follow-up. Hyperthyroidism patients were aged 18 to 65 years and newly diagnosed, with disease duration of less than 2 months. The study excluded patients with uncontrolled infections, other autoimmune diseases, pregnancy or lactation. Diagnoses were established on the basis of clinical symptoms, serum thyroxine and TRAb, thyroid ultrasound, and orbital computed tomography. Ficoll-Paque density gradient centrifugation was used to isolate PBMCs from approximately 11 ml of fresh peripheral blood. Trizol reagent was used to extract total RNA, and RNA quality was then checked on an Agilent 2100 Bioanalyzer. Amplification of TCR beta CDR3 regions was carried out from RNA transcripts. The first round of RT-PCR for the TCR CDR3 was performed with the HTBI primer set and the Qiagen OneStep RT-PCR kit. Libraries were constructed in a second round of multiplex PCR, after which size selection and purification were performed. Paired-end sequencing of the libraries was performed with 100 bp reads on an Illumina HiSeq2000. The source study handled its data this way. Raw data were processed with SOAPnuke, discarding reads with adapters, uncalled bases, mean Phred below 15, or no exact constant-primer or identifier match. High-quality paired reads were merged using COPE v1.2.5, and each unique nucleotide sequence was defined as a clonotype. MiTCR v1.1 was used to align clonotypes to the IMGT TRBV, TRBD and TRBJ reference segments. Only V-J combinations with frequency above 0.0001, covering approximately 99% of repertoires, were analysed. A TCS score was defined as the ratio between F50 (clonal expansion) and ExV (chaos), using BLOSUM62-based TCRdist between CDR3 peptides within each V-J. Welch's t-statistics and random forest reduced roughly 540 V-J features to 13, which were used in a naive Bayes classifier (R e1071). TCRdb trimmed the raw reads at Q25, called clones with MiXCR and kept productive beta chains. Here each entry gathers all rows of one CDR3 protein and keeps the most common genes and DNA. Here the V and J calls rest on TCRdb's processing, not on the authors' analysis. This sample comprises about 180,000 distinct CDR3 sequences, more than 15% of them detected only once. The ten top clones hold under 35% of the sample.

This TCR was recovered from a woman aged 50 to 60 with Graves' hyperthyroidism. The sequencing sample was made of blood.

The base sequence is TGTGCCAGCAGCTTAATGCCAGGGGCCTATGGCTACACCTTC. Its translation reads: CASSLMPGAYGYTF. The chain is made from TRBV7-3 and TRBJ1-2; a tentative D match to TRBD1 spans 6 bases. V and J lose 1 base and 4 bases, and a span of 10 bases separates them. In the germline V gene, CDR1 corresponds to SGHTA and CDR2 to FQGTGA. Reading from cysteine to phenylalanine, the CDR3 counts 14 amino acids. Solely the CDR3 DNA is kept, with 42 bases framed from the first base.